These 32 T cell receptor beta chains were all obtained from the same sample, sequenced in a study of low-dose radiotherapy and immunotherapy resistance in tumors. A roughly 22-cycle PCR with a constant-region primer and V-primer adapter amplified TCRs. TCRdb reanalysed the reads using MiXCR and keeps one entry per CDR3 protein. The sample contains some 52,000 distinct CDR3 sequences, 33% of which appear only once. Time point: after trial treatment. Specified treatment: LDRT plus nivolumab, ipilimumab, low-dose cyclophosphamide and aspirin (RACIN trial). Sequenced here: PBMCs, sampled after low-dose radiotherapy plus immunotherapy. The receptors come from a male donor with rectosigmoid adenocarcinoma.

A note on this clonotype: A far larger clone is off by one base, so a read error is likely. The chain employs TRBV13 and TRBJ2-1; weak D call: TRBD2 (5 bases). Germline CDR1 PRHDT, CDR2 FYEKMQ (reference sequence). V was clipped by 6 bases and J by 4 bases, with 16 bases between them. The CDR3 is made up of 15 amino acids. CDR3 sequence reads: CASSEESRRYNEQFF. CDR3 nucleotides: TGTGCCAGCAGTGAAGAAAGCCGGAGGTACAATGAGCAGTTCTTC.

This clonotype is termed medium-sized. This chain links TRBV11-2 with TRBJ2-1; TRBD1 aligns across 10 bases. Germline CDR1 SGHAT, CDR2 FQNNGV. The CDR3 is made up of 12 amino acids. V lost 2 bases and J lost 12; bases outside the gene matches: 1. The CDR3 nucleotides are TGTGCCAGCAGCTTATGGGACAGGGGGCAGTTCTTC. Translation: CASSLWDRGQFF. Full variable domain (rest looked up from reference TRBV11-2 and TRBJ2-1): EAGVAQSPRYKIIEKRQSVAFWCNPISGHATLYWYQQILGQGPKLLIQFQNNGVVDDSQLPKDRFSAERLKGVDSTLKIQPAKLEDSAVYLCASSLWDRGQFFGPGTRLTVL.

The sample holds many counts of this clonotype. The rearrangement joins TRBV14 to TRBJ2-7; 10 nucleotides agree with TRBD1. Germline lookup yields CDR1 SGHDN and CDR2 FVKESK. Unmatched junction bases numbered 14, after V lost 4 bases and J lost 5 bases. This CDR3 contains 17 residues. The CDR3 loop is CASSRLPLGQGHHEQYF. CDR3 DNA: TGTGCCAGCAGCCGCCTCCCGTTGGGACAGGGGCACCACGAGCAGTACTTC.

This chain links TRBV4-1 with TRBJ2-7, with TRBD2 as a possible D gene (6 bases). V was trimmed by 4 bases and J by 6 bases, leaving 19 bases between them. This CDR3 has 15 residues. CDR1 is MGHRA, CDR2 YSYEKL, per germline. The CDR3 region is CASSPLMSGVPEQYF. The CDR3 nucleotides read TGCGCCAGCAGCCCTCTTATGTCGGGGGTACCCGAGCAGTACTTC.

This clonotype appeared many times. The rearrangement joins TRBV6-1 to TRBJ2-3, with D perhaps TRBD2 (7 bases). Germline CDR1 and CDR2: MNHNS and SASEGT. CDR3 length equals 15 residues. V shed 6 bases and J shed 4 bases, with 17 bases lying between them. The DNA of the CDR3 is TGTGCCAGCAGCTTAGAGGGGGGGGCAGCAGATACGCAGTATTTT. Translated: CASSLEGGAADTQYF.

This clonotype was observed at least ten times. The genes are TRBV27 and TRBJ1-4; TRBD1 agrees at 9 bases. The germline V gene encodes CDR1 MNHEY and CDR2 SMNVEV (reference sequence). Trimming cost V 5 bases and J 7 bases; bases outside gene matches: 11. The CDR3 contains 16 residues. The CDR3 DNA follows: TGTGCCAGCAGTAACCCTCCGGGACAGGGCGGTGAAAAACTGTTTTTT. It codes for CASSNPPGQGGEKLFF.

This clonotype rates as medium-sized (0.01 to 0.1%). Mismatch with germline at one junction end may stem from a read error. The chain couples TRBV12-3 or TRBV12-4 to TRBJ2-1; 12 nucleotides agree with TRBD2. The CDR3 covers 14 residues. The CDR3 sequence is CASSLAGGDGEQFF. CDR3 bases: TGTGCCAGCAGTCTAGCGGGGGGGGACGGTGAGCAGTTCTTC.

With respect to this clonotype: Given a far larger clone just one base away, this is likely a sequencing read error. The J gene is TRBJ2-1, the V gene TRBV11-3; 7 bases map to TRBD1. This CDR3 is built from 14 residues. Germline V gene data show CDR1 as SGHNT and CDR2 as YENEEA. The CDR3 sequence: CARSLGQQWNEQFF. DNA of the CDR3: TGTGCCAGGAGCTTGGGACAGCAATGGAATGAGCAGTTCTTC. The variable domain in full, with the rest retrieved from reference TRBV11-3 and TRBJ2-1, is EAGVVQSPRYKIIEKKQPVAFWCNPISGHNTLYWYLQNLGQGPELLIRYENEEAVDDSQLPKDRFSAERLKGVDSTLKIQPAELGDSAVYLCARSLGQQWNEQFFGPGTRLTVL.

This clonotype was counted at least ten times. This rearrangement joins TRBV24-1 to TRBJ1-2; unclear D gene. CDR1 and CDR2 (germline): KGHDR, SFDVKD. V lost 6 bases and J lost 2, with 18 bases in between. The CDR3 covers 16 residues. The CDR3 here is CATSKEGFGGNYGYTF. The CDR3 DNA sequence: TGTGCCACCAGTAAAGAAGGCTTCGGAGGAAACTATGGCTACACCTTC.

V is TRBV5-1 and J is TRBJ2-1; D perhaps matches TRBD1 (5 bases). There are 14 residues in the CDR3. Germline V gene lookup returns CDR1 SGHRS and CDR2 YFSETQ. The ends were cut back, 2 bases at V and 7 bases at J, with 13 bases in the middle. CDR3 loop: CASSFQIRANEQFF. The CDR3 region has the DNA TGCGCCAGCAGCTTCCAAATCAGGGCTAATGAGCAGTTCTTC.

This clonotype was seen ten or more times. V is TRBV2 and J is TRBJ2-7; 7 nucleotides line up with TRBD2. The CDR3 runs to 13 residues. The V segment lost 7 bases and the J segment 4 bases; nucleotides outside the gene matches: 7. Germline V gene sequence: CDR1 SNHLY, CDR2 FYNNEI. The CDR3 nucleotides are TGTGCCAGCACGGCGGGAGTGCTTTACGAGCAGTACTTC. Translated, it gives CASTAGVLYEQYF.

This rearrangement joins TRBV5-6 to TRBJ1-2; no clear D. Germline CDR1 and CDR2: SGHDT and YYEEEE. Trimming took 4 bases from V and 5 from J, leaving 6 bases between them. The CDR3 runs to 11 residues. This chain's CDR3 is CASSLRYGYTF. The CDR3 DNA follows: TGTGCCAGCAGCCTGCGGTATGGCTACACCTTC.

The genes are TRBV12-3 or TRBV12-4 and TRBJ1-1; D unresolved. The CDR3 has 15 amino acids. V lost 5 bases and J 4 bases, leaving 17 bases between the germline ends. In nucleotides, the CDR3 is TGTGCCAGCAGTCCCTCACGGGGTATGGGCACTGAAGCTTTCTTT. Translation: CASSPSRGMGTEAFF.

The genes are TRBV5-1 and TRBJ2-1; 12 bases agree with TRBD2. Germline CDR1 SGHRS, CDR2 YFSETQ. The CDR3 has 15 residues. V dropped 0 bases and J dropped 8; count of bases not matched to a gene: 3. The CDR3: CASSLGTSGTDEQFF. The CDR3 DNA sequence: TGCGCCAGCAGCTTGGGGACTAGCGGGACGGATGAGCAGTTCTTC.

This clonotype was recorded many times. The chain combines TRBV12-3 or TRBV12-4 with TRBJ2-5; D may be TRBD1 (5 bases). The CDR3 contains 12 residues. Trimming removed 6 bases from V and 2 bases from J, with 7 bases in between. The CDR3 nucleotides are TGTGCCAGCAGGGACAATCAAGAGACCCAGTACTTC. Amino acids: CASRDNQETQYF.

This clonotype has at least ten counts. The V gene is TRBV7-6, the J gene TRBJ2-1, with 7 nucleotides matching TRBD1. Germline values: CDR1 SGHVS, CDR2 FNYEAQ. CDR3 length: 15 amino acids. With V trimmed by 2 bases and J by 9 bases, 10 bases remained unmatched. CDR3 nucleotides: TGTGCCAGCAGCTTACGATCACGAGGGGGCACTGAGCAGTTCTTC. This codes for CASSLRSRGGTEQFF.

In the case of this clonotype: One base separates it from a far larger clone, so it is likely a read error. This chain connects TRBV26 to TRBJ2-1; the table's D gene call, TRBD2, was not cross checked with the DNA. TRBV26 is a pseudogene locus. CDR3 length: 12 residues. The DNA for the CDR3 is TGTGCCGGCACCCTAGGGGACGGAGGGGAGTTCTTC. Encoded protein: CAGTLGDGGEFF.

Many counts were recorded for this clonotype. This CDR3 is CASSEQGGQPQHF. CDR3 in DNA: TGTGCCAGCAGTGAACAGGGCGGGCAGCCCCAGCATTTT. V and J are TRBV6-4 and TRBJ1-5; a possible D gene is TRBD1 (6 bases). Germline assignment: CDR1 MRHNA and CDR2 SNTAGT. CDR3 length equals 13 residues. Trimming removed 3 bases at V and 7 bases at J, with 10 bases between.

The CDR3 DNA reads as TGCGCCAGCAGACAGGGAACACCAACTAATGAAAAACTGTTTTTT. The encoded protein is CASRQGTPTNEKLFF. This chain joins TRBV5-1 and TRBJ1-4; D possibly corresponds to TRBD1 (6 bases). V shed 5 bases and J shed 0 bases, with 11 bases lying between them. The CDR3 is made up of 15 amino acids. Germline assignment: CDR1 SGHRS and CDR2 YFSETQ.

V usage is TRBV11-2 and J usage is TRBJ2-1; the match to TRBD2 covers 7 bases. Germline V gives CDR1 SGHAT, CDR2 FQNNGV. V lost 2 bases and J lost 6; bases outside the gene matches: 10. The CDR3 totals 16 residues. The CDR3 spells CASSLRGRDLVNEQFF. In nucleotides, the CDR3 is TGTGCCAGCAGCTTACGGGGGAGGGATTTGGTCAATGAGCAGTTCTTC.

This clonotype was seen only a few times. The chain carries TRBV6-2 or TRBV6-3 and TRBJ2-7; 13 bases are shared with TRBD2. Trimming cost V 7 bases and J 1 base; bases outside gene matches: 4. This CDR3 region has 15 residues. From germline, CDR1 is MNHEY and CDR2 SVGEGT. DNA for the CDR3: TGTGCCAGCAATGGACTAGCGGGGGTGTCCTACGAGCAGTACTTC. Its translation: CASNGLAGVSYEQYF.

As regards this clonotype: Just one base apart from a much larger clone, this may be a read error. The chain has TRBV4-1 and TRBJ2-7, with TRBD2 identical over 10 bases. J was trimmed by 6 bases and V by 0 bases; bases with no gene match: 14. The CDR3 runs to 18 residues. From germline, CDR1 is MGHRA and CDR2 YSYEKL. In DNA form, the CDR3 reads TGCGCCAGCAGCCAAGATTGGGGACTAGCGCTATCCCTCTTCGAGCAGTACTTC. It translates to CASSQDWGLALSLFEQYF.

This clonotype was found many times. V and J are TRBV15 and TRBJ2-7; perhaps TRBD2 as D (5 bases). V was cut by 3 bases and J by 5 bases, with 11 bases left in between. The length of the CDR3 is 13 residues. Per the germline V gene, CDR1 is LNHNV and CDR2 is YYDKDF (reference sequence). CDR3 protein: CATSSGLGHEQYF. The CDR3 DNA follows: TGTGCCACCAGCAGTGGACTTGGTCACGAGCAGTACTTC. Filled out from reference TRBV15 and TRBJ2-7, the complete variable domain reads DAMVIQNPRYQVTQFGKPVTLSCSQTLNHNVMYWYQQKSSQAPKLLFHYYDKDFNNEADTPDNFQSRRPNTSFCFLDIRSPGLGDTAMYLCATSSGLGHEQYFGPGTRLTVT.

This clonotype has ten or more counts. The V call is TRBV7-2, the J call TRBJ1-1; 7 bases match TRBD1. J lost 0 bases, V lost 4 bases, and 11 bases had no gene match. CDR1 and CDR2 (germline): SGHTA, FQGNSA. The CDR3 totals 17 residues. The CDR3 protein is CASSSPSGTVLNTEAFF. Here the CDR3 DNA reads TGTGCCAGCAGCTCCCCTTCCGGGACAGTATTGAACACTGAAGCTTTCTTT. The whole variable domain, filled in from reference TRBV7-2 and TRBJ1-1, reads GAGVSQSPSNKVTEKGKDVELRCDPISGHTALYWYRQSLGQGLEFLIYFQGNSAPDKSGLPSDRFSAERTGGSVSTLTIQRTQQEDSAVYLCASSSPSGTVLNTEAFFGQGTRLTVV.

This clonotype was counted ten times or more. This chain links TRBV4-3 with TRBJ2-3; 10 nucleotides line up with TRBD1. V was pared by 2 bases and J by 2 bases, with 10 bases of the junction left unmatched. The CDR3 loop spans 18 amino acids. Germline V gene sequence: CDR1 LGHNA, CDR2 YSLEER. This chain's CDR3 is CASSQHPDRGRPTDTQYF. The CDR3 DNA is TGCGCCAGCAGCCAACACCCCGACAGGGGGCGCCCCACAGATACGCAGTATTTT.

This clonotype was seen repeatedly, ten times or more. V and J are TRBV6-2 or TRBV6-3 and TRBJ1-6, with D perhaps matching TRBD1 (5 bases). Germline V CDR1 and CDR2: MNHEY, SVGEGT. This CDR3 region has 14 residues. Trimming pared 8 bases from V and 8 bases from J, leaving 16 bases between. The CDR3 is CASGLRGLYSPLHF. The CDR3 DNA sequence: TGTGCCAGCGGGCTACGGGGACTATATTCACCCCTCCACTTT.

This clonotype has ten or more counts. The chain carries TRBV6-2 or TRBV6-3 and TRBJ1-5; D call uncertain. The CDR3 is 15 amino acids. The germline gives CDR1 MNHEY, CDR2 SVGEGT. V gave up 4 bases and J gave up 2 bases, with 12 bases separating them. The CDR3 loop reads CASSFARAGNQPQHF. In DNA form, the CDR3 reads TGTGCCAGCAGTTTTGCTAGGGCTGGCAATCAGCCCCAGCATTTT.

This clonotype was observed many times. This chain links TRBV7-2 with TRBJ2-1; D might be TRBD2 (6 bases). Germline-derived CDR1 and CDR2 are SGHTA and FQGNSA. The V and J ends lost 4 bases and 4 bases respectively, with 17 bases between them. This CDR3 comprises 16 residues. DNA of the CDR3: TGTGCCAGCAGCTACCGACTAGGGAGTGGGTACAATGAGCAGTTCTTC. Translated: CASSYRLGSGYNEQFF.

The chain joins TRBV19 to TRBJ1-2; maybe TRBD1 (5 bases). The CDR3 is 15 residues long. Germline loops: CDR1 LNHDA, CDR2 SQIVND (reference sequence). The germline V and J ends were trimmed by 5 bases and 5 bases, with 18 bases remaining between them. The CDR3 protein is CASSGSGLSYYGYTF. CDR3 DNA sequence: TGTGCCAGTAGTGGATCGGGACTTTCTTATTATGGCTACACCTTC.

The chain uses TRBV28 and TRBJ2-7; the match to TRBD2 covers 7 bases. V was pared by 2 bases and J by 0 bases, with 16 bases of the junction left unmatched. Looked up from germline, CDR1 is MDHEN and CDR2 is SYDVKM. This CDR3 has 19 residues. CDR3 protein: CASSLTGAGPLRSSYEQYF. The DNA of the CDR3 is TGTGCCAGCAGTTTAACTGGAGCGGGGCCCTTACGGAGCTCCTACGAGCAGTACTTC.

The rearrangement links TRBV6-2 or TRBV6-3 to TRBJ1-1; 11 positions match TRBD1. The length of the CDR3 is 15 residues. Germline values: CDR1 MNHEY, CDR2 SVGEGT. V lost 6 bases to trimming and J lost 4 bases; unmatched junction nucleotides: 7. This CDR3 is CASRPGQGATTEAFF. The CDR3 DNA reads TGTGCCAGCAGACCCGGACAGGGGGCTACCACTGAAGCTTTCTTT.

This rearrangement joins TRBV6-8 to TRBJ2-2; a weak D match, TRBD1 (6 bases). The CDR3 runs to 16 residues. The V end was cut by 5 bases, the J end by 0 bases, with 13 bases between. Germline V gives CDR1 MNHGY, CDR2 SAAAGT. Here the CDR3 DNA reads TGTGCCAGCAGTGAAACCCAGGGGACGAACACCGGGGAGCTGTTTTTT. It is translated as CASSETQGTNTGELFF.